The rows below give T cell receptor beta chains drawn from one sample of a study of blood T cells in healthy people across ages. Using its own MiXCR run on the 5' RACE reads, TCRdb lists one record per CDR3 protein. The sample has more than 800,000 distinct CDR3 sequences; 45% are singletons. The sample comprised blood. These receptors were taken from a woman aged 55-69 years in good health. Both conserved end residues are part of each CDR3. D genes are given only for firm matches. The size of a clone is reported for some rows only, either as once, few or many, or as a class for expanded clones.

size: once; D: TRBD1; J: TRBJ2-5; V: TRBV7-3; CDR3: CASSLSPGQGANEQYF; DNA: TGTGCCAGCAGCTTAAGCCCGGGACAGGGGGCAAATGAGCAGTACTTC
size: few; D: TRBD2; J: TRBJ2-7; V: TRBV15; CDR3: CATSRDRPPGLAGLSSYEQYF; DNA: TGTGCCACCAGCAGAGATCGGCCCCCGGGACTAGCGGGCCTTAGCTCCTACGAGCAGTACTTC
size: few; D: TRBD1; J: TRBJ1-6; V: TRBV12-3/TRBV12-4; CDR3: CASIKDRKTGDRSSPLHF; DNA: TGTGCCAGCATCAAAGATCGAAAAACCGGGGACAGAAGTTCACCCCTCCACTTT
size: few; D: .; J: TRBJ2-1; V: TRBV20-1; CDR3: CSARDPFGLGLADEQFF; DNA: TGCAGTGCTAGAGATCCGTTCGGTTTGGGCCTGGCGGATGAGCAGTTCTTC
size: .; D: .; J: TRBJ2-3; V: TRBV2; CDR3: CASSLFLSTDTQYF; DNA: TGTGCCAGCAGTTTGTTCCTAAGCACAGATACGCAGTATTTT
size: few; D: TRBD1; J: TRBJ2-1; V: TRBV20-1; CDR3: CSAKLGQGTYNEQFF; DNA: TGCAGTGCTAAACTGGGACAGGGGACCTACAATGAGCAGTTCTTC
size: .; D: .; J: TRBJ1-5; V: TRBV12-3/TRBV12-4; CDR3: CASSLYLGAGIDQPQHF; DNA: TGTGCCAGCAGTTTATATCTTGGGGCTGGAATTGATCAGCCCCAGCATTTT
size: .; D: TRBD2; J: TRBJ2-5; V: TRBV4-2; CDR3: CANSQGAGVQETQYF; DNA: TGTGCCAACAGCCAAGGGGCGGGAGTCCAAGAGACCCAGTACTTC
size: .; D: .; J: TRBJ1-2; V: TRBV20-1; CDR3: CSVGRAGNRANYGYTF; DNA: TGCAGTGTTGGTAGGGCCGGGAATCGGGCTAACTATGGCTACACCTTC
size: few; D: .; J: TRBJ2-7; V: TRBV7-9; CDR3: CASSRSLFYEQYF; DNA: TGTGCCAGCAGCCGCAGCCTTTTCTACGAGCAGTACTTC
size: .; D: TRBD1; J: TRBJ2-1; V: TRBV20-1; CDR3: CSARDSWIQGANDEQFF; DNA: TGCAGTGCTAGAGATTCCTGGATCCAGGGGGCAAATGATGAGCAGTTCTTC
size: .; D: .; J: TRBJ2-6; V: TRBV2; CDR3: CASSGQPPGANVLTF; DNA: TGTGCCAGCAGTGGCCAGCCCCCTGGGGCCAACGTCCTGACTTTC
size: .; D: .; J: TRBJ1-6; V: TRBV6-1; CDR3: CASSEGGTPPVSPLHF; DNA: TGTGCCAGCAGTGAAGGAGGGACCCCCCCGGTTTCACCCCTCCACTTT
size: .; D: TRBD2; J: TRBJ2-3; V: TRBV7-2; CDR3: CASSAYSGSTDTQYF; DNA: TGTGCCAGCAGCGCCTATAGCGGGAGCACAGATACGCAGTATTTT
size: .; D: .; J: TRBJ2-7; V: TRBV7-9; CDR3: CASSSPRDGAYEQYF; DNA: TGTGCCAGCAGCTCTCCCAGGGACGGCGCCTACGAGCAGTACTTC
size: many; D: TRBD2; J: TRBJ2-7; V: TRBV6-5; CDR3: CASSSTGTSVNEQYF; DNA: TGTGCCAGCAGTTCAACCGGGACTAGCGTGAACGAGCAGTACTTC
size: .; D: TRBD2; J: TRBJ2-5; V: TRBV20-1; CDR3: CSASKTSGVRRETPYF; DNA: TGCAGTGCTTCCAAGACTAGCGGGGTCCGTCGGGAGACCCCGTACTTC
size: .; D: .; J: TRBJ2-5; V: TRBV5-4; CDR3: CASSAFRGETQYF; DNA: TGTGCCAGCTCAGCCTTCAGGGGAGAGACCCAGTACTTC
size: .; D: .; J: TRBJ1-1; V: TRBV29-1; CDR3: CSAGNQNTEAFF; DNA: TGCAGCGCAGGGAACCAGAACACTGAAGCTTTCTTT
size: .; D: TRBD2; J: TRBJ2-1; V: TRBV20-1; CDR3: CSARDEGLALNEQFF; DNA: TGCAGTGCTAGAGATGAAGGACTAGCTCTCAATGAGCAGTTCTTC
size: many; D: .; J: TRBJ2-4; V: TRBV7-9; CDR3: CASGPLDIQYF; DNA: TGTGCCAGCGGACCCTTGGACATTCAGTACTTC
size: .; D: .; J: TRBJ2-7; V: TRBV18; CDR3: CASSLKRVDTYEQYF; DNA: TGTGCCAGCTCACTGAAACGGGTGGACACCTACGAGCAGTACTTC
size: .; D: .; J: TRBJ2-1; V: TRBV6-2/TRBV6-3; CDR3: CASSPRGMGIYEQFF; DNA: TGTGCCAGCAGTCCCCGGGGGATGGGGATCTACGAGCAGTTCTTC
size: .; D: TRBD1; J: TRBJ2-5; V: TRBV7-9; CDR3: CASSWTGLAEETQYF; DNA: TGTGCCAGCAGCTGGACAGGGTTGGCGGAAGAGACCCAGTACTTC
size: .; D: .; J: TRBJ2-1; V: TRBV6-4; CDR3: CASSDSSSGLYNEQFF; DNA: TGTGCCAGCAGTGACTCTTCCAGCGGGCTGTACAATGAGCAGTTCTTC
size: few; D: .; J: TRBJ2-7; V: TRBV25-1; CDR3: CASSADSHPYEQYF; DNA: TGTGCCAGCAGTGCGGACAGTCACCCCTACGAGCAGTACTTC
size: many; D: .; J: TRBJ2-7; V: TRBV5-1; CDR3: CASRPDGHYEQYF; DNA: TGCGCCAGCCGTCCGGACGGTCACTACGAGCAGTACTTC
size: .; D: TRBD2; J: TRBJ2-7; V: TRBV7-9; CDR3: CASSLAAGLTEQYF; DNA: TGTGCCAGCAGCTTAGCAGCGGGGTTAACCGAGCAGTACTTC
size: .; D: TRBD1; J: TRBJ2-1; V: TRBV20-1; CDR3: CSPREDRGPGEQFF; DNA: TGCAGTCCCCGAGAAGACAGGGGGCCAGGTGAGCAGTTCTTC
size: few; D: .; J: TRBJ1-2; V: TRBV5-1; CDR3: CASRQNRLANYGYTF; DNA: TGCGCCAGCAGACAAAACAGGCTGGCTAACTATGGCTACACCTTC
size: .; D: TRBD2; J: TRBJ2-3; V: TRBV5-1; CDR3: CASSLAGSFSTDTQYF; DNA: TGCGCCAGCTCACTAGCGGGAAGTTTTAGCACAGATACGCAGTATTTT
size: many; D: .; J: TRBJ2-5; V: TRBV2; CDR3: CASSDGLGTQYF; DNA: TGTGCCAGCAGTGACGGACTCGGAACCCAGTACTTC
size: .; D: .; J: TRBJ2-1; V: TRBV12-3/TRBV12-4; CDR3: CASSLAGSSWVNEQFF; DNA: TGTGCCAGCAGTTTAGCGGGGTCTAGCTGGGTCAATGAGCAGTTCTTC
size: few; D: .; J: TRBJ1-6; V: TRBV28; CDR3: CASSLDGHSNSPLHF; DNA: TGTGCCAGCAGTTTAGATGGCCACAGTAATTCACCCCTCCACTTT
size: .; D: .; J: TRBJ1-5; V: TRBV5-1; CDR3: CASSFPGNDQPQHF; DNA: TGCGCCAGCAGCTTCCCGGGAAACGATCAGCCCCAGCATTTT
size: .; D: .; J: TRBJ1-6; V: TRBV4-1; CDR3: CASSQAEGSSYNSPLHF; DNA: TGCGCCAGCAGCCAAGCAGAGGGGAGCTCCTATAATTCACCCCTCCACTTT
size: many; D: TRBD1; J: TRBJ1-4; V: TRBV20-1; CDR3: CSAREQGAREKLFF; DNA: TGCAGTGCTAGAGAACAGGGGGCGAGGGAAAAACTGTTTTTT
size: .; D: .; J: TRBJ2-6; V: TRBV5-5; CDR3: CASSGQGPGANVLTF; DNA: TGTGCCAGCAGCGGTCAGGGCCCTGGGGCCAACGTCCTGACTTTC
size: .; D: TRBD1; J: TRBJ2-1; V: TRBV6-1; CDR3: CASSQTGISYNEQFF; DNA: TGTGCCAGCAGTCAGACAGGGATCTCCTACAATGAGCAGTTCTTC
size: .; D: .; J: TRBJ2-7; V: TRBV30; CDR3: CAWREGVYEQYF; DNA: TGTGCCTGGAGGGAGGGGGTCTACGAGCAGTACTTC
size: few; D: TRBD1; J: TRBJ2-5; V: TRBV11-2; CDR3: CASSLVRGREETQYF; DNA: TGTGCCAGCAGCTTAGTCAGGGGGCGGGAAGAGACCCAGTACTTC
size: few; D: .; J: TRBJ1-6; V: TRBV25-1; CDR3: CASSDGGGMGTGSPLHF; DNA: TGTGCCAGCAGTGACGGTGGGGGAATGGGGACGGGTTCACCCCTCCACTTT
size: .; D: .; J: TRBJ2-1; V: TRBV28; CDR3: CASSWRVPYNEQFF; DNA: TGTGCCAGCAGTTGGCGGGTGCCCTACAATGAGCAGTTCTTC
size: .; D: TRBD2; J: TRBJ2-1; V: TRBV24-1; CDR3: CATSDTSSGGSVIDEQFF; DNA: TGTGCCACCAGTGACACCTCCTCGGGCGGGAGCGTCATCGATGAGCAGTTCTTC
size: few; D: TRBD1; J: TRBJ1-5; V: TRBV20-1; CDR3: CSAQGGVNSNQPQHF; DNA: TGCAGTGCTCAGGGGGGGGTCAATAGCAATCAGCCCCAGCATTTT
size: many; D: .; J: TRBJ2-7; V: TRBV28; CDR3: CASVRDILDEQYF; DNA: TGTGCCAGTGTGCGGGACATCTTGGACGAGCAGTACTTC
size: .; D: TRBD2; J: TRBJ2-3; V: TRBV27; CDR3: CASSFSSGHTDTQYF; DNA: TGTGCCAGCAGTTTTTCTAGCGGACACACAGATACGCAGTATTTT
size: .; D: TRBD1; J: TRBJ2-3; V: TRBV7-9; CDR3: CASSTGATDTQYF; DNA: TGTGCCAGCAGTACAGGGGCCACAGATACGCAGTATTTT
size: many; D: .; J: TRBJ2-3; V: TRBV11-1; CDR3: CASSFSEGGDTQYF; DNA: TGTGCCAGCAGCTTCTCGGAGGGAGGAGATACGCAGTATTTT
size: .; D: .; J: TRBJ1-3; V: TRBV6-1; CDR3: CASSEGIRSGNTIYF; DNA: TGTGCCAGCAGTGAAGGGATCCGCTCTGGAAACACCATATATTTT
size: .; D: .; J: TRBJ1-4; V: TRBV14; CDR3: CASSLGTLAAEKLFF; DNA: TGTGCCAGCAGTCTAGGGACTCTGGCGGCTGAAAAACTGTTTTTT
size: .; D: .; J: TRBJ2-7; V: TRBV29-1; CDR3: CSVEDPATNSYEQYF; DNA: TGCAGCGTTGAAGATCCCGCCACGAACTCCTACGAGCAGTACTTC